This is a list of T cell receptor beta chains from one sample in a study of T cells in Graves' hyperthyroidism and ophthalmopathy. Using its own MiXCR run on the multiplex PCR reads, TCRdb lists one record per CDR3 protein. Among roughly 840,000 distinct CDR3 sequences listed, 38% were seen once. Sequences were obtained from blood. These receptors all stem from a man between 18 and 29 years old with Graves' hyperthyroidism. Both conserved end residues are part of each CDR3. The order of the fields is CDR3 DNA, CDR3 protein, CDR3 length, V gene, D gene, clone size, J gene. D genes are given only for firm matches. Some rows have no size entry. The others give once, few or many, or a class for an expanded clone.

CDR3 DNA: TGTGCCAGCAGTTTATGGACAGGGGGGGATTTGAACACTGAAGCTTTCTTT
CDR3 protein: CASSLWTGGDLNTEAFF
CDR3 length: 17
V gene: TRBV12-3/TRBV12-4
D gene: TRBD1
clone size: .
J gene: TRBJ1-1

CDR3 DNA: TGTGCCATCAGTGACCGTGGGGACTACGAGCAGTACTTC
CDR3 protein: CAISDRGDYEQYF
CDR3 length: 13
V gene: TRBV10-3
D gene: .
clone size: .
J gene: TRBJ2-7

CDR3 DNA: TGTGCCAGCAGCCCGAGGGGGACAGGCCCCTCTGGGGCCAACGTCCTGACTTTC
CDR3 protein: CASSPRGTGPSGANVLTF
CDR3 length: 18
V gene: TRBV7-8
D gene: TRBD1
clone size: .
J gene: TRBJ2-6

CDR3 DNA: TGCAGCTCTCAGCGGCAGACCTACGAGCAGTACTTC
CDR3 protein: CSSQRQTYEQYF
CDR3 length: 12
V gene: TRBV29-1
D gene: .
clone size: .
J gene: TRBJ2-7

CDR3 DNA: TGCGCCAGCAGCCAAGATCGGTCAGTTAATTCACCCCTCCACTTT
CDR3 protein: CASSQDRSVNSPLHF
CDR3 length: 15
V gene: TRBV7-2
D gene: .
clone size: .
J gene: TRBJ1-6

CDR3 DNA: TGTGCCAGCAGTGAATATTATCGTACAGGAGGGAATTCACCCCTCCACTTT
CDR3 protein: CASSEYYRTGGNSPLHF
CDR3 length: 17
V gene: TRBV25-1
D gene: .
clone size: many
J gene: TRBJ1-6

CDR3 DNA: TGTGCCAGCAGTCCCCTCTTGCCCCCCTACGAGCAGTACTTC
CDR3 protein: CASSPLLPPYEQYF
CDR3 length: 14
V gene: TRBV6-5
D gene: .
clone size: .
J gene: TRBJ2-7

CDR3 DNA: TGCGCCAGCAGCACCGGGACAGGGGGGGAGTCCTATAATTCACCCCTCCACTTT
CDR3 protein: CASSTGTGGESYNSPLHF
CDR3 length: 18
V gene: TRBV7-4
D gene: TRBD1
clone size: .
J gene: TRBJ1-6

CDR3 DNA: TGTGCCAGCAGCCCGACTTCGACTAGCGGGAACACCGGGGAGCTGTTTTTT
CDR3 protein: CASSPTSTSGNTGELFF
CDR3 length: 17
V gene: TRBV12-3/TRBV12-4
D gene: TRBD2
clone size: .
J gene: TRBJ2-2

CDR3 DNA: TGTGCCAGCAACACTTTAGAGAACACCGGGGAGCTGTTTTTT
CDR3 protein: CASNTLENTGELFF
CDR3 length: 14
V gene: TRBV5-5
D gene: .
clone size: few
J gene: TRBJ2-2

CDR3 DNA: TGTGCCACCAGTTTGGCCCGGGGCACTGAAGCTTTCTTT
CDR3 protein: CATSLARGTEAFF
CDR3 length: 13
V gene: TRBV15
D gene: .
clone size: many
J gene: TRBJ1-1

CDR3 DNA: TGTGCCACTCCCCCACCGGGATCCTATAATTCACCCCTCCACTTT
CDR3 protein: CATPPPGSYNSPLHF
CDR3 length: 15
V gene: TRBV2
D gene: .
clone size: .
J gene: TRBJ1-6

CDR3 DNA: TGTGCCAGCAGCCCCCGAGATATCTACGAGCAGTACTTC
CDR3 protein: CASSPRDIYEQYF
CDR3 length: 13
V gene: TRBV7-2
D gene: .
clone size: .
J gene: TRBJ2-7

CDR3 DNA: TGTGCCAGCTCTCGGACCGAGTCCTACGAGCAGTACTTC
CDR3 protein: CASSRTESYEQYF
CDR3 length: 13
V gene: TRBV2
D gene: .
clone size: many
J gene: TRBJ2-7

CDR3 DNA: TGTGCCAGTAGTTCGGCGGGTACCCCTGGAGAGCAGTACTTC
CDR3 protein: CASSSAGTPGEQYF
CDR3 length: 14
V gene: TRBV19
D gene: .
clone size: few
J gene: TRBJ2-7

CDR3 DNA: TGTGCCACCAGCAGAGATCGGGGTCAACCCCAGCATTTT
CDR3 protein: CATSRDRGQPQHF
CDR3 length: 13
V gene: TRBV15
D gene: .
clone size: many
J gene: TRBJ1-5

CDR3 DNA: TGTGCCAGTACCCCGACAGGGGGAATATACTACGAGCAGTACTTC
CDR3 protein: CASTPTGGIYYEQYF
CDR3 length: 15
V gene: TRBV19
D gene: TRBD1
clone size: .
J gene: TRBJ2-7

CDR3 DNA: TGCAGCGTTCTGGGGGGGACTGGTTCCTACAAGCAGTACTTC
CDR3 protein: CSVLGGTGSYKQYF
CDR3 length: 14
V gene: TRBV29-1
D gene: TRBD2
clone size: .
J gene: TRBJ2-7

CDR3 DNA: TGCGCCAGCAAACAGGCTAGGAACACTGAAGCTTTCTTT
CDR3 protein: CASKQARNTEAFF
CDR3 length: 13
V gene: TRBV10-2
D gene: .
clone size: .
J gene: TRBJ1-1

CDR3 DNA: TGTGCCAGCAGCTTGGGCGAGGGGATCGGCTATGGCTACACCTTC
CDR3 protein: CASSLGEGIGYGYTF
CDR3 length: 15
V gene: TRBV5-6
D gene: .
clone size: .
J gene: TRBJ1-2

CDR3 DNA: TGTGCCAGCACCATACGCGGCAGGGCTGAAGCTTTCTTT
CDR3 protein: CASTIRGRAEAFF
CDR3 length: 13
V gene: TRBV5-5
D gene: .
clone size: .
J gene: TRBJ1-1

CDR3 DNA: TGTGCCAGCAGCCCCCCCATCCGGAACACTGAAGCTTTCTTT
CDR3 protein: CASSPPIRNTEAFF
CDR3 length: 14
V gene: TRBV7-6
D gene: .
clone size: many
J gene: TRBJ1-1

CDR3 DNA: TGCAGCGTTTGGATGGCCACGATCTATGGCTACACCTTC
CDR3 protein: CSVWMATIYGYTF
CDR3 length: 13
V gene: TRBV29-1
D gene: .
clone size: .
J gene: TRBJ1-2

CDR3 DNA: TGTGCCAGCAGCCAAGATCCCCCCGGGAACTATGGCTACACCTTC
CDR3 protein: CASSQDPPGNYGYTF
CDR3 length: 15
V gene: TRBV7-2
D gene: .
clone size: once
J gene: TRBJ1-2

CDR3 DNA: TGTGCCAGCACCCCCGGGTCCAGGGACGAGCAGTACTTC
CDR3 protein: CASTPGSRDEQYF
CDR3 length: 13
V gene: TRBV2
D gene: .
clone size: many
J gene: TRBJ2-7

CDR3 DNA: TGTGCCATCAGTGAGGTTAGCCCAGGGACTTCCTACGAGCAGTACTTC
CDR3 protein: CAISEVSPGTSYEQYF
CDR3 length: 16
V gene: TRBV10-3
D gene: .
clone size: many
J gene: TRBJ2-7

CDR3 DNA: TGTGCCAGCAGTGAAGCGCTTCAGGTGGGCCAAGAGACCCAGTACTTC
CDR3 protein: CASSEALQVGQETQYF
CDR3 length: 16
V gene: TRBV2
D gene: .
clone size: few
J gene: TRBJ2-5

CDR3 DNA: TGTGCCAGCACTCCGGGACGGGCCTACGAGCAGTACTTC
CDR3 protein: CASTPGRAYEQYF
CDR3 length: 13
V gene: TRBV12-3/TRBV12-4
D gene: .
clone size: .
J gene: TRBJ2-7

CDR3 DNA: TGCGCCAGCAGTGGAGACACGGGGCAGCCCCAGCATTTT
CDR3 protein: CASSGDTGQPQHF
CDR3 length: 13
V gene: TRBV10-2
D gene: .
clone size: .
J gene: TRBJ1-5

CDR3 DNA: TGTGCCAGCAGCTTACAGGCCGAAAAACTGTTTTTT
CDR3 protein: CASSLQAEKLFF
CDR3 length: 12
V gene: TRBV7-9
D gene: .
clone size: few
J gene: TRBJ1-4